This T cell receptor (beta chain) was retrieved from a study of blood T cell repertoires in COVID-19. Study information: Spain, Italy and the United States supplied samples that represented acute and convalescent COVID-19. The analysed material was cDNA or gDNA that came from T cells, B-cell-depleted T cells, or PBMCs.

This CDR3 contains 13 residues. V was clipped by 6 bases and J by 2 bases, with 10 bases between them. Germline V gene lookup returns CDR1 SNHLY and CDR2 FYNNEI. Authors' methods: Amplification with reference gene primers provided the estimates of nucleated cell counts. TCRdb's table, derived via immunoSEQ multiplex PCR, lists solely in-frame clones and lacks some. V, J and clone size were drawn from that table, and D and trimming were deduced from the DNA. The sample shows approximately 72,000 clones, about 82% of them seen only once. This TCR came from a man in his fifties or sixties with acute or convalescent COVID-19. The chain combines TRBV2 with TRBJ1-2; D is perhaps TRBD1 (6 bases). The material sequenced was peripheral blood. In DNA, the CDR3 is TGTGCCAGCAGATCAGACAGGAACTATGGCTACACCTTC. It translates to CASRSDRNYGYTF.